Below, 20 T cell receptor beta chains from the same sample are listed, as sequenced in a study of CD8+ T cells in alopecia areata. Reverse transcribed after extraction, RNA yielded cDNA as the sequencing template. TCRdb's table, derived via immunoSEQ multiplex PCR, lists solely in-frame clones and lacks some. The table lists about 19,000 clones, no singletons, with around 33% in the top ten. The pooled cutaneous lymph node cells were sorted using several markers (CD4, CD8alpha, NKG2D, NKG2ACE and others). The sample comprised CD8+ T cells sorted from a lymph node. The receptors originated from a C3H/HeJ mouse with alopecia areata. MHC haplotype: H2-k.

In its sample, this clone was seen many times. The genes and germline here are from mouse. The missing CDR3 end, 4 residues past where the read stops, is filled in from the germline J gene. The chain uses TRBV13-3 and TRBJ1-4; unclear D gene. In germline, CDR1 is NNHDY, CDR2 SYVADS. CDR3 length: 15 residues. The V and J ends lost 3 bases and 0 bases respectively, with 9 bases between them. CDR3: CASSGNRISNERLFF. The sequenced CDR3 bases are TGTGCCAGCAGTGGAAACAGAATTTCCAACGAA.

As to this clone: Germline and genes: mouse. The read ends 4 residues before the CDR3 terminus; that terminus is restored from the germline J gene. The rearrangement links TRBV5 to TRBJ1-1, with TRBD1 as a possible D gene (5 bases). The CDR3 is made up of 15 amino acids. Deletions cut 2 bases from V and 0 bases from J, with 10 bases between. The germline V gene has CDR1 LGHNA and CDR2 YNLKQL (reference sequence). The sequenced part of the CDR3 DNA is TGTGCCAGCAGCCAAAGGCAGGGTCCAAACACA. Its translation: CASSQRQGPNT. The full-length CDR3 reads as CASSQRQGPNTEVFF.

As for this clone: Mouse gene names apply. The observed sequence ends 4 residues before the CDR3 terminus, with the missing tail filled in from the germline J gene. The chain couples TRBV13-2 to TRBJ2-3, with 8 nucleotides matching TRBD1. The germline V gene has CDR1 NNHNN and CDR2 SYGAGS (reference sequence). This CDR3 has 16 residues. The V and J ends lost 2 bases and 0 bases, in that order; junction bases with no gene match: 5. CDR3 region: CASGEARGPSAETLYF. Incomplete CDR3 DNA: TGTGCCAGCGGTGAAGCCAGGGGGCCGAGTGCAGAA.

Regarding this clone: The genes are named according to mouse. The read ends 4 residues early relative to the CDR3; the germline J gene fills the gap. The chain couples TRBV19 to TRBJ1-1; 8 nucleotides match TRBD1. V lost 5 bases to trimming and J lost 4 bases; unmatched junction nucleotides: 4. CDR1 FNHDT and CDR2 SITEND come from the germline V gene (reference sequence). The CDR3 has 13 amino acids. The sequenced CDR3 bases are TGTGCCAGCAGCTCCGGGACAGGCACA. It codes for CASSSGTGT. The complete CDR3 protein is CASSSGTGTEVFF. The entire variable domain, with the rest obtained from reference TRBV19 and TRBJ1-1, is as follows: GGIITQTPKFLIGQEGQKLTLKCQQNFNHDTMYWYRQDSGKGLRLIYYSITENDLQKGDLSEGYDASREKKSSFSLTVTSAQKNEMAVFLCASSSGTGTEVFFGKGTRLTVV.

This clone was recorded many times. Genes and germline are mouse. The read ends 4 residues early relative to the CDR3; the germline J gene fills the gap. The chain couples TRBV14 to TRBJ2-5; D gene ambiguous. CDR3 size: 13 residues. Germline CDR1 and CDR2: SGHDT and FRDEAV. Trimming stripped 4 bases from V and 2 bases from J, with 8 bases between. The chain's CDR3 is CASSGLVQDTQYF. The part of the CDR3 DNA that was read is TGTGCCAGCAGTGGCCTGGTCCAAGAC.

This clone has more than one count but fewer than ten. These gene names are mouse names. The sequenced CDR3 bases are TGTGCCAGCGCCGGACTGGGGGGGCGCAGGGCT. It codes for CASAGLGGRRA. The CDR3 in its entirety is CASAGLGGRRAEQFF. This chain joins TRBV13-2 and TRBJ2-1, with 13 bases lining up with TRBD2. From the germline J gene comes the end of the CDR3, since the read stops 4 residues before it. CDR3 length equals 15 residues. CDR1 and CDR2 (germline): NNHNN, SYGAGS (reference sequence).

This clone has at least ten counts. The gene symbols are mouse symbols. The read comes to an end 4 residues before the CDR3 does, leaving the germline J gene to fill in the end. The chain joins TRBV13-3 to TRBJ1-2; 7 bases are a match to TRBD1. The V and J ends lost 5 bases and 4 bases, in that order; junction bases with no gene match: 2. In germline, CDR1 is NNHDY, CDR2 SYVADS. The CDR3 length is 12 residues. The CDR3 is CASRTGFSDYTF. Incomplete CDR3 DNA: TGTGCCAGCAGGACAGGGTTCTCC.

This clone showed up many times. At residue 14, TCRdb's protein is not the same as the translated DNA, so the protein here was read from the DNA. Gene names and germline refer to mouse. Coverage ceases 3 residues before the CDR3 finishes, and the germline J gene fills in the end. The chain is built from TRBV13-3 and TRBJ1-6; 9 bases match TRBD1. TRBJ1-6 has ORF status, its function being uncertain. CDR1 is NNHDY and CDR2 is SYVADS in the germline V gene. Unmatched junction bases numbered 7, after V lost 1 base and J lost 5 bases. This CDR3 region has 17 residues. This chain's CDR3 is CASSDPPDRGDNSPLYF. The covered CDR3 bases are TGTGCCAGCAGTGATCCCCCGGACAGGGGAGATAATTCGCCC.

This clone was counted between two and nine times. Mouse germline and gene names are used. Coverage ceases 4 residues before the CDR3 finishes, and the germline J gene fills in the end. The gene calls are TRBV1 and TRBJ2-5, with D maybe TRBD2 (5 bases). CDR1 NSQYPW and CDR2 LRSPGD come from the germline V gene (reference sequence). CDR3 length: 15 residues. Trimming removed 1 base at V and 0 bases at J, with 8 bases between. The CDR3 loop reads CTCSAVWANQDTQYF. Partial CDR3 DNA: TGCACCTGCAGTGCAGTCTGGGCTAACCAAGAC.

As to this clone: The gene names given are mouse names. The observed sequence ends 4 residues before the CDR3 terminus, with the missing tail filled in from the germline J gene. This sequence joins TRBV19 and TRBJ1-4; D ambiguous. The germline V gene encodes CDR1 FNHDT and CDR2 SITEND (reference sequence). CDR3 length: 15 residues. The V and J ends lost 0 bases and 0 bases respectively, with 6 bases between them. The CDR3 spells CASSIAELSNERLFF. The DNA read from the CDR3 is TGTGCCAGCAGTATAGCTGAGCTTTCCAACGAA.

The table lists this clone with many counts. All gene names here are mouse names. The observed sequence ends 4 residues before the CDR3 terminus, with the missing tail filled in from the germline J gene. The chain has TRBV13-3 and TRBJ2-1, with TRBD2 matching over 8 bases. The germline gives CDR1 NNHDY, CDR2 SYVADS. There are 14 residues in the CDR3. V lost 5 bases to trimming and J lost 2 bases; unmatched junction nucleotides: 3. CDR3 bases read: TGTGCCAGCAGCTGGGGGGTTTACTATGCT. It yields the protein CASSWGVYYA. In full, the CDR3 reads CASSWGVYYAEQFF.

This clone was observed a handful of times. Each gene name is a mouse one. From the germline J gene comes the end of the CDR3, since the read stops 4 residues before it. This chain connects TRBV31 to TRBJ2-7; TRBD1 is a possible D gene (5 bases). CDR3 size: 12 residues. With 3 bases removed from V and 0 bases from J, the gap between germline ends came to 6 bases. Germline CDR1 reads GKSSPN; CDR2 reads SITVG. CDR3 sequence reads: CAWRDISYEQYF. The DNA read from the CDR3 is TGTGCCTGGAGGGACATCTCCTAT.

Points on this clone: Mismatch with germline at one junction end may stem from a read error. Gene names refer to mouse genes. The CDR3 end lies 4 residues beyond the end of the read and is filled in from the germline J gene. This chain links TRBV13-3 with TRBJ1-2, with a possible D match to TRBD1 (6 bases). The V gene's germline CDR1 is NNHDY and CDR2 SYVADS. The CDR3 is 12 amino acids. The CDR3 loop is CATGTRNTDYTF. The DNA read from the CDR3 is TGTGCCACCGGGACAAGAAACACC.

This clone appeared many times. TCRdb gives a protein that differs at residue 12 from what the DNA encodes, so the protein here is translated from the DNA. Gene names are mouse gene names. The CDR3 end falls 3 residues outside the read, so it is completed with the germline J gene. The chain combines TRBV31 with TRBJ1-3; 11 nucleotides match TRBD1. With 1 base clipped from V and 2 bases from J, the junction kept 1 base outside the gene matches. The CDR3 has 15 amino acids. Germline loops: CDR1 GKSSPN, CDR2 SITVG. The sequenced part of the CDR3 DNA is TGTGCCTGGAGTCCGGGACAGGGGGCTGGAAATACG. This encodes CAWSPGQGAGNT. The CDR3, in full, reads CAWSPGQGAGNTLYF.

With respect to this clone: The gene names here belong to mouse. The read ends 4 residues early relative to the CDR3; the germline J gene fills the gap. The rearrangement links TRBV19 to TRBJ2-3; 8 positions match TRBD2. CDR1 is FNHDT and CDR2 is SITEND in the germline V gene (reference sequence). CDR3 length equals 14 residues. V shed 2 bases, J shed 4 bases, and the junction held 3 bases outside the gene matches. Incomplete CDR3 DNA: TGTGCCAGCAGTATCCTGGGGGGCCCAGAA. It is translated as CASSILGGPE. The complete CDR3 sequence is CASSILGGPETLYF.

Only a few counts were recorded for this clone. The germline and genes are mouse ones. Read data end 4 residues before the CDR3 end; the end is taken from the germline J gene. V gene TRBV1 combines with J gene TRBJ2-1; TRBD2 aligns across 12 bases. With 0 bases clipped from V and 6 bases from J, the junction kept 3 bases outside the gene matches. This CDR3 is built from 16 residues. CDR1 and CDR2 from the germline V gene are NSQYPW and LRSPGD (reference sequence). CDR3 DNA (partial): TGCACCTGCAGTGCAGAGGGACTGGGGGGTCTTGCT. Residues: CTCSAEGLGGLA. From start to end, the CDR3 is CTCSAEGLGGLAEQFF.

This clone showed up many times. The gene symbols are mouse symbols. The CDR3 end is not reached by the read, which stops 4 residues before it; the germline J gene fills it in. The chain carries TRBV13-3 and TRBJ1-1; D may be TRBD1 (6 bases). The germline gives CDR1 NNHDY, CDR2 SYVADS. The CDR3 spans 12 residues. CDR3 sequence reads: CASRPQGTEVFF. The CDR3 DNA, read in part, is TGTGCCAGCAGGCCTCAGGGGACA.

This clone came up a few times. Gene names are the mouse ones. The CDR3 end lies 4 residues beyond the end of the read and is filled in from the germline J gene. This rearrangement joins TRBV19 to TRBJ2-7, with D uncertain. Looked up from germline, CDR1 is FNHDT and CDR2 is SITEND (reference sequence). The CDR3 runs 12 residues. Trimming removed 4 bases from V and 0 bases from J, with 5 bases in between. CDR3 amino acids: CASSHFSYEQYF. The CDR3 DNA, read in part, is TGTGCCAGCAGTCACTTCTCCTAT.

This clone was found a few times. The genes and germline here are from mouse. Read coverage stops 4 residues before the CDR3 terminus; the germline J gene supplies the remainder. The rearrangement uses TRBV1 and TRBJ1-1; TRBD1 agrees at 12 bases. Germline values: CDR1 NSQYPW, CDR2 LRSPGD (reference sequence). The CDR3 contains 17 residues. Trimming removed 0 bases from V and 1 base from J; junction bases left unmatched: 3. CDR3 residues: CTCSAEGQGAANTEVFF. The CDR3 bases that were read are TGCACCTGCAGTGCAGAGGGACAGGGGGCGGCGAACACA.

With regard to this clone: Gene names denote mouse genes. The read terminates 4 residues ahead of where the CDR3 ends, so the germline J gene completes it. The genes are TRBV1 and TRBJ2-2; tentatively, D is TRBD1 (6 bases). The length of the CDR3 is 16 residues. Between the trimmed V and J ends, which lost 0 bases and 0 bases, there was a span of 8 bases. Germline V gives CDR1 NSQYPW, CDR2 LRSPGD (reference sequence). CDR3 protein: CTCSAEGTSNTGQLYF. CDR3 bases read: TGCACCTGCAGTGCAGAAGGGACATCAAACACCGGG.